This T cell receptor (beta chain) was identified during a study of shared clonotypes between healthy human individuals. Study-level information: CD8 memory received one plate per donor, CD8 naive two, CD4 memory three and CD4 naive three.

Germline CDR1 and CDR2: SGHRS and YFSETQ. This CDR3 contains 14 residues. The V gene end was trimmed by 4 bases and the J gene end by 3 bases; junction bases not matched to a gene: 5. Assay runs were performed at deep level. Sequencing used immunoSEQ multiplex PCR; TCRdb keeps in-frame clones, though not all of them. The sample holds 2,500,000 or so clones, more than 90% seen once. The receptor's source is a man between 18 and 35 years old in good health. The rearrangement links TRBV5-1 to TRBJ2-5, with 8 bases that match TRBD2. Sequencing was performed on naive CD4+ T cells sorted from blood. The subset was: CD45RA+ positively selected. This chain's CDR3 is CASSREGGEETQYF. The DNA of the CDR3 is TGCGCCAGCAGCCGGGAGGGCGGGGAAGAGACCCAGTACTTC.